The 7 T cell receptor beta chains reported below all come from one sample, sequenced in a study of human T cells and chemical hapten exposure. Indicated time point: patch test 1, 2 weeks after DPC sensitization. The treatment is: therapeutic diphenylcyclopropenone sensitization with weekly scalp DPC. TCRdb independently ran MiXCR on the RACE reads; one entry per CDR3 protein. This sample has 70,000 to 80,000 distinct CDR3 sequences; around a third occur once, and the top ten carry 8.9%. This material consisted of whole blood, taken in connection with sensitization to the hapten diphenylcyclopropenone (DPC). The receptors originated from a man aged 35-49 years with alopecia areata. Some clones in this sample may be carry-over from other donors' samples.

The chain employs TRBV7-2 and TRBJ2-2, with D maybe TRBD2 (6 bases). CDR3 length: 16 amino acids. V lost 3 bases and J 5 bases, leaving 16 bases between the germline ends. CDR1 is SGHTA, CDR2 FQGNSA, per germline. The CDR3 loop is CASSFWGGERTGELFF. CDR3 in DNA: TGTGCCAGCAGCTTCTGGGGCGGGGAAAGGACCGGGGAGCTGTTTTTT.

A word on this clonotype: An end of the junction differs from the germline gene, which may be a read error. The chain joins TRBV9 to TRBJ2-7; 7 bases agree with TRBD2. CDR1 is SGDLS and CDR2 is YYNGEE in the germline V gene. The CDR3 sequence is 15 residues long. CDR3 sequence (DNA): TGTGCCAACAGCGTAGTCGGCGGGAGCGGGAACGAGCAGTACTTC. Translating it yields CANSVVGGSGNEQYF. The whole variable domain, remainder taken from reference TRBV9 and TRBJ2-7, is DSGVTQTPKHLITATGQRVTLRCSPRSGDLSVYWYQQSLDQGLQFLIQYYNGEERAKGNILERFSAQQFPDLHSELNLSSLELGDSALYFCANSVVGGSGNEQYFGPGTRLTVT.

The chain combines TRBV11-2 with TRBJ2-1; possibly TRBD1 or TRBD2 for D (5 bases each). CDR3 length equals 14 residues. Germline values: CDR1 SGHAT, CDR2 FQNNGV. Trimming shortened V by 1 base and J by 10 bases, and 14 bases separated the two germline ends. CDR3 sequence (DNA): TGTGCCAGCAGCTTAGTGTCCGGGGCCGTCGAGCAGTTCTTC. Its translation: CASSLVSGAVEQFF.

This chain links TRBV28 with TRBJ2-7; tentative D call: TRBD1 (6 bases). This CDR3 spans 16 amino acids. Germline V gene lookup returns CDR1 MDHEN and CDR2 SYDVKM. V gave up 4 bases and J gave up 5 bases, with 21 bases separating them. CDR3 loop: CASSSEKQGEWNEQYF. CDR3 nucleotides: TGTGCCAGCAGTTCCGAGAAACAGGGAGAGTGGAACGAGCAGTACTTC.

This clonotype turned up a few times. Written as DNA, the CDR3 is TGTGCCAGCAGCCAAGTGCGGGGCACAGATACGCAGTATTTT. This sequence encodes CASSQVRGTDTQYF. The chain joins TRBV3-1 to TRBJ2-3; TRBD2 might be the D (5 bases). The CDR3 has 14 amino acids. V lost 1 base to trimming and J lost 1 base, with 6 bases between them. Germline lookup yields CDR1 LGHDT and CDR2 YNNKEL (reference sequence).

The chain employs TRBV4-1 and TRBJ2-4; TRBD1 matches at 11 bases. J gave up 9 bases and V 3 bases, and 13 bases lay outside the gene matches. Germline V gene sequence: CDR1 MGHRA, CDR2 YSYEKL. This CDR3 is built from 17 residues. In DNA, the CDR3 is TGCGCCAGCAGCCATTCCGGACAGGGGGCGCTTTTTTTCATTCAGTACTTC. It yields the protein CASSHSGQGALFFIQYF.

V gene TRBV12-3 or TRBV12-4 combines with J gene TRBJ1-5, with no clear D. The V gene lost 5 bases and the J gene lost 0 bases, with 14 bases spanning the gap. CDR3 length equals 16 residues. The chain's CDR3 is CASSPRYRSSNQPQHF. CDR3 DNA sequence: TGTGCCAGCAGTCCCCGGTATAGGAGTAGCAATCAGCCCCAGCATTTT.